The clone carrying this T cell receptor (beta chain) was counted a few times. Its antigen is not identified. This sample was included in a study of cytomegalovirus exposure and HLA in healthy donors. As for the study in general: It was reported in a later analysis that the same platform had been used for the 100 to 150 validation repertoires as for the roughly 670 first-cohort repertoires.

CDR3 length: 14 residues. Germline V lookup: CDR1 ENHRY, CDR2 SYGVKD. V was trimmed by 4 bases and J by 0 bases, leaving 9 bases between them. This table comes from immunoSEQ multiplex PCR, and its TCRdb copy is limited to in-frame clones, with some not included. The repertoire holds about 110,000 clones, with under 85% as singletons. Study outcomes and limitations: Within the approximately 110 validation repertoires, first-cohort TCR clusters tended to co-occur, according to a later analysis. Both high specificity and high sensitivity reportedly marked the classifier's diagnosis of cytomegalovirus status. Most TCR sequences were seen very rarely across donors, but some public TCRs occurred in many.

Sequenced input: PBMCs. The rearrangement joins TRBV10-3 to TRBJ1-1; D possibly corresponds to TRBD1 (5 bases). This TCR was sampled from a woman younger than 30 in good health and CMV-seronegative. The CDR3 DNA sequence: TGTGCCATCAGTGCGGGACTTCTGAACACTGAAGCTTTCTTT. Protein: CAISAGLLNTEAFF.